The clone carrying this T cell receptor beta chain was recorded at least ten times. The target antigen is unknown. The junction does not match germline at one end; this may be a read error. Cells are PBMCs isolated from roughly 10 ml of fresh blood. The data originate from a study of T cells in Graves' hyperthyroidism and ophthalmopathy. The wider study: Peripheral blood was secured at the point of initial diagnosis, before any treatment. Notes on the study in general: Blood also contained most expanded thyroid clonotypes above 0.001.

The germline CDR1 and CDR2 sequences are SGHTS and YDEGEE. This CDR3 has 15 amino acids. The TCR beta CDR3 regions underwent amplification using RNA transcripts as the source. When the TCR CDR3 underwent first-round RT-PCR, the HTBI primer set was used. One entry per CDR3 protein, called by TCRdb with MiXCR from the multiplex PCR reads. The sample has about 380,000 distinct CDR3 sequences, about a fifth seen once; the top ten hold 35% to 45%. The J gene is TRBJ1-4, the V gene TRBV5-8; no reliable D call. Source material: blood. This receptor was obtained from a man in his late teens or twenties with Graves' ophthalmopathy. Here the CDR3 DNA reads TGTGCCAGCAGATTGGGCCGGGGAACTAATGAAAAACTGTTTTTT. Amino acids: CASRLGRGTNEKLFF. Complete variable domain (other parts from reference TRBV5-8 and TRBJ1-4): EAGVTQSPTHLIKTRGQQATLRCSPISGHTSVYWYQQALGLGLQFLLWYDEGEERNRGNFPPRFSGRQFPNYSSELNVNALELEDSALYLCASRLGRGTNEKLFFGSGTQLSVL.